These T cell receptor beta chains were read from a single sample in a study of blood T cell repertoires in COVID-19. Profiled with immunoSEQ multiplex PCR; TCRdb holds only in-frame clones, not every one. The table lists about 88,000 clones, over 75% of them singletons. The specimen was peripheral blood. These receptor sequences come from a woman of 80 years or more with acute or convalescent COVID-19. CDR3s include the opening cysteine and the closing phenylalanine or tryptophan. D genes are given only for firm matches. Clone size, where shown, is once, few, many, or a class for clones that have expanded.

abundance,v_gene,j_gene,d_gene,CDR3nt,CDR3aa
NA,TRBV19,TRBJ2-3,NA,TGTGCCAGTAGTATAGATCTCGCGACAGATACGCAGTATTTT,CASSIDLATDTQYF
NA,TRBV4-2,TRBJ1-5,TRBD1,TGTGCCAGCAGCCGCTTAGACAGGGATAATCAGCCCCAGCATTTT,CASSRLDRDNQPQHF
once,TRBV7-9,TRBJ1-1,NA,TGTGCCAGCCTCCTTTTGGGTTTAGGTGGTGAGCGAGGGACTGAAGCTTTCTTT,CASLLLGLGGERGTEAFF
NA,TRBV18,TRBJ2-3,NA,TGTGCCAGCTCCGAGGCAGCGGAAGAAGATACGCAGTATTTT,CASSEAAEEDTQYF
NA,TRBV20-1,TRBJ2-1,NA,TGCAGTGCTAGCGGCTACAATGAGCAGTTCTTC,CSASGYNEQFF
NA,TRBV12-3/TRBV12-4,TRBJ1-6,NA,TGTGCCAGCAGCCCCGGGACAAATTCACCCCTCCACTTT,CASSPGTNSPLHF
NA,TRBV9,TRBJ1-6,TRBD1,TGTGCCAGCACCAGGGGGGACAGGGGTTCACCCCTCCACTTT,CASTRGDRGSPLHF
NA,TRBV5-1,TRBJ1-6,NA,TGCGCCAGCAGCTTGGAAGTTAGGAGGGACGGCAGAGAAGGAGATTCACCCCTCCACTTT,CASSLEVRRDGREGDSPLHF
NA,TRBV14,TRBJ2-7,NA,TGTGCCAGCAGTCATCACTACGAGCAGTACTTC,CASSHHYEQYF
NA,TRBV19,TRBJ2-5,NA,TGTGCCAGTAGTATTGGGTCGGGAAGTTCGGAGACCCAGTACTTC,CASSIGSGSSETQYF
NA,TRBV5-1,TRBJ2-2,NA,TGCGCCAGCAGCTTGGGGCAGGGCCAACTCACCGGGGAGCTGTTTTTT,CASSLGQGQLTGELFF
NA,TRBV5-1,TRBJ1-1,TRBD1,TGCGCCAGCAGCTCAACCGCCGGGACAGAGAACACTGAAGCTTTCTTT,CASSSTAGTENTEAFF
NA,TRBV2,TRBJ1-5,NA,TGTGCCAGCAGTGTATCCGGAGACTATCAGCCCCAGCATTTT,CASSVSGDYQPQHF
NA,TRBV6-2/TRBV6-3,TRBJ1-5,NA,TGTGCCAGCAGCCTAACCCGTGGGGGCGCGAGCAATCAGCCCCAGCATTTT,CASSLTRGGASNQPQHF
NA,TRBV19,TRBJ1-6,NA,TGTGCCAGCCGCGCCGAGAGAGGAGGTTCACCCCTCCACTTT,CASRAERGGSPLHF
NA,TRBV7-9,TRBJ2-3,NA,TGTGCCAGCAGCTTAGGAGGGTTTGGTGATACGCAGTATTTT,CASSLGGFGDTQYF
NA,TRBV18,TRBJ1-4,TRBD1,TGTGCCAGCTCACAACAGCCGGGACAGGGGGCGCTTGGTGAAAAACTGTTTTTT,CASSQQPGQGALGEKLFF
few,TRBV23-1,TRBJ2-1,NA,TGCGCCAGCAGTCAATCGATGCTAGATTCGGATCAGGAGCAGTTCTTC,CASSQSMLDSDQEQFF
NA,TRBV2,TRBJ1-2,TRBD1,TGTGCCAGCGCGATGACGGGACAGAACTATGGCTACACCTTC,CASAMTGQNYGYTF
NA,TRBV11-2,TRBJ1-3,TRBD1,TGTGCCAGCAGGCAGACAGGGGGAGGAAACACCATATATTTT,CASRQTGGGNTIYF
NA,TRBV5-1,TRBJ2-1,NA,TGCGCCAGCAGCTTGGACGGGACATTGCAGATTGAGCAGTTCTTC,CASSLDGTLQIEQFF
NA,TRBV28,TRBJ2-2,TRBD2,TGTGCCAGCACCGCCTATAAAGGCGGGAGGGCCGGAAAACCCGGGGAGCTGTTTTTT,CASTAYKGGRAGKPGELFF
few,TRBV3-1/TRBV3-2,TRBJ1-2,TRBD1,TGTGCCAGCAGCCTATGGACAGGGAAGGATGGCTACACCTTC,CASSLWTGKDGYTF
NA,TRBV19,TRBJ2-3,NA,TGTGCCAGTATTGACTTGGATACGCAGTATTTT,CASIDLDTQYF
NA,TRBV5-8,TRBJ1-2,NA,TGTGCCAGCAGCTTCTATCAAGACAGTTTTATGGGTGGCTACACCTTC,CASSFYQDSFMGGYTF
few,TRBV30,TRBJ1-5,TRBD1,TGTGCCTGGAGTCCACGGACAGGGGGCCTTCCCCAGCATTTT,CAWSPRTGGLPQHF
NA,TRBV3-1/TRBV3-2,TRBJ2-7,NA,TGTGCCAGCAGGTCAGGGATGGACTACGAGCAGTACTTC,CASRSGMDYEQYF
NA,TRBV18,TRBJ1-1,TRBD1,TGTGCCAGCTCACCAATCCGGGACAGGGGTGTGGGGAACACTGAAGCTTTCTTT,CASSPIRDRGVGNTEAFF
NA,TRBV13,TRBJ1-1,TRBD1,TGTGCCAGCAGGGCCCCCGGACAGGGCCTTTGGAGTCCTGAAGCTTTCTTT,CASRAPGQGLWSPEAFF
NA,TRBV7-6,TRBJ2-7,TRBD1,TGTGCCAGCAGCCTGAGGGCAGGGGGCTCCTCCTACGAGCAGTACTTC,CASSLRAGGSSYEQYF
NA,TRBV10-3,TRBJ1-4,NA,TGTGCCATCGGTCAGGGCACTAATGAAAAACTGTTTTTT,CAIGQGTNEKLFF
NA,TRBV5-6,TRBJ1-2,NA,TGTGCCAGCAGCCAACAGGGAGATAACTATGGCTACACCTTC,CASSQQGDNYGYTF
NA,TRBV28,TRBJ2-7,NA,TGTGCCAGCAGACAGGGACCCTACGAGCAGTACTTC,CASRQGPYEQYF
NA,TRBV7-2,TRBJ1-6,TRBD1,TGTGCCAGCAGCTCGACAGGGACTCAATCACCCCTCCACTTT,CASSSTGTQSPLHF
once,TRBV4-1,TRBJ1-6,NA,TGCGCCAGCAGCCAAGAAGGGAGAGTTTCACCCCTCCACTTT,CASSQEGRVSPLHF
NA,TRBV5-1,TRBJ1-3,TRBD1,TGCGCCAGCATGGGACAGGACTCTGGAAACACCATATATTTT,CASMGQDSGNTIYF
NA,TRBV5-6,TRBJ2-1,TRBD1,TGTGCCAGCAGAAGGGACAGGTTTAATGAGCAGTTCTTC,CASRRDRFNEQFF
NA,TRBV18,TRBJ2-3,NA,TGTGCCAGCTCACCTGGCACCACAGATACGCAGTATTTT,CASSPGTTDTQYF
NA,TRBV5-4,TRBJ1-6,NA,TGTGCCAGCAGCTTGGTGAGGGGGGGCTCCCTCTATAATTCACCCCTCCACTTT,CASSLVRGGSLYNSPLHF
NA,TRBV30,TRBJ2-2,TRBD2,TGTGCCTGCATACTAGCGGGATACACCGGGGAGCTGTTTTTT,CACILAGYTGELFF
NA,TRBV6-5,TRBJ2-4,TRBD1,TGTGCCAGCAGTTTCCGGGACAGTAACATTCAGTACTTC,CASSFRDSNIQYF
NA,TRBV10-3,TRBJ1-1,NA,TGTGCCATCAGTGACGGGAATGAAGCTTTCTTT,CAISDGNEAFF
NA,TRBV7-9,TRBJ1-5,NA,TGTGCCAGCAGGTCAGACGGGAGCAATCAGCCCCAGCATTTT,CASRSDGSNQPQHF
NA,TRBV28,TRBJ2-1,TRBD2,TGTGCCAGCAGTTTAGGGCTAGCGGGAGTTTCCTACAATGAGCAGTTCTTC,CASSLGLAGVSYNEQFF
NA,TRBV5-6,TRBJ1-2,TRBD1,TGTGCCAGCAGCTCGGGACAGGGGGCGAGTGGCTACACCTTC,CASSSGQGASGYTF
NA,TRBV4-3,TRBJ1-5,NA,TGCGCCAGCAGCCAAGATGGACAGCCCAATCAGCCCCAGCATTTT,CASSQDGQPNQPQHF
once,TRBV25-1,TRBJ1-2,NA,TGTGCCAGCAGTGACCGAGGGACATTCCTGGGCTACACCTTC,CASSDRGTFLGYTF
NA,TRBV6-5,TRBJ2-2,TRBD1,TGTGCCAGCCACCCGACAGGGGACACCGGGGAGCTGTTTTTT,CASHPTGDTGELFF
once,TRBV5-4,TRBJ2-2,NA,TGTGCCAGCAGCTTGGACAGGGAGAGGACCGGGGAGCTGTTTTTT,CASSLDRERTGELFF
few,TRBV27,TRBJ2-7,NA,TGTGCCAGCAGCTCCCTATCCTCGGGAGAATGGGAGCAGTACTTC,CASSSLSSGEWEQYF
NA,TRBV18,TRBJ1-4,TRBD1,TGTGCCAGCTCACCCTCAAGGGGGCCGGGGGAAAAACTGTTTTTT,CASSPSRGPGEKLFF
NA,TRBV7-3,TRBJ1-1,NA,TGTGCCAGCAGCTTCGCGATTTTGAACACTGAAGCTTTCTTT,CASSFAILNTEAFF
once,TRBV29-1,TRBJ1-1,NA,TGCAGCGTTGAGGGGGCCCAGGGAAAGAACACTGAAGCTTTCTTT,CSVEGAQGKNTEAFF
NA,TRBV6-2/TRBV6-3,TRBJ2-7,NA,TGTGCCAGCAGTTACTATCCTAGGAGCTACGAGCAGTACTTC,CASSYYPRSYEQYF
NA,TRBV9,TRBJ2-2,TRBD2,TGTGCCAGCAGGTCTCCGGGACTAGCGGCCGGGGAGCTGTTTTTT,CASRSPGLAAGELFF